These 31 T cell receptor beta chains were sequenced from one sample in a study of CD8 T cells in ankylosing spondylitis listed by TCRdb under 2017. Libraries came from 5' RACE. Sequenced on an Illumina HiSeq 2500. TCRdb reanalyzed the raw reads on its own, using fastp at Q25 for trimming and MiXCR for clone calling, and kept in-frame beta chains. Entries that share a CDR3 protein sequence are merged under the most common genes and DNA. Within this sample are about 96,000 distinct CDR3 sequences, with under 30% of them counted one time only. 50% to 60% of the sample is in the top ten clones. Specimen: blood, either unsorted or a sorted T cell fraction (not recorded which). Receptor source: a male donor with ankylosing spondylitis or in good health (not recorded which).

The V call is TRBV20-1, the J call TRBJ2-7; 11 bases are a match to TRBD1. The CDR3 extends over 14 amino acids. V shed 3 bases and J 4 bases; nucleotides not matched to a gene: 5. CDR1 and CDR2 (germline): DFQATT, SNEGSKA (reference sequence). The chain's CDR3 is CSASAGTGGYEQYF. CDR3 DNA: TGCAGTGCTAGCGCGGGGACAGGGGGTTACGAGCAGTACTTC.

The chain carries TRBV20-1 and TRBJ1-1; D is ambiguous. Germline V lookup: CDR1 DFQATT, CDR2 SNEGSKA (reference sequence). The V and J ends lost 6 bases and 5 bases respectively, with 10 bases between them. The length of the CDR3 is 11 residues. The CDR3 DNA reads as TGCAGTGCCATCTATGGAACTGAAGCTTTCTTT. This encodes CSAIYGTEAFF.

This chain joins TRBV7-3 and TRBJ1-6; possible D gene TRBD1, 6 bases. The germline gives CDR1 SGHTA, CDR2 FQGTGA. Between the trimmed V and J ends, which lost 7 bases and 0 bases, there was a span of 16 bases. CDR3 length: 17 residues. The CDR3 bases are TGTGCCAGCACCTTTGGACAGCTGAGCTCCTATAATTCACCCCTCCACTTT. Amino acid sequence: CASTFGQLSSYNSPLHF.

The rearrangement uses TRBV6-5 and TRBJ2-7, with D possibly matching TRBD2 (5 bases). The ends were cut back, 8 bases at V and 7 bases at J, with 12 bases in the middle. Per the germline V gene, CDR1 is MNHEY and CDR2 is SVGAGI. The CDR3 has 11 amino acids. CDR3 residues: CASYRGREQYF. The CDR3 nucleotides are TGTGCCAGCTATCGGGGAAGGGAGCAGTACTTC.

The chain recombines TRBV7-2 with TRBJ2-5; perhaps TRBD1 as D (6 bases). V shed 3 bases and J shed 4 bases, with 12 bases lying between them. The germline gives CDR1 SGHTA, CDR2 FQGNSA. The CDR3 extends over 14 amino acids. CDR3 sequence (DNA): TGTGCCAGCAGCTTCACAGGGTTGGGAGAGACCCAGTACTTC. This sequence encodes CASSFTGLGETQYF.

V and J are TRBV5-1 and TRBJ1-4; the D gene is possibly TRBD1 (5 bases). The germline gives CDR1 SGHRS, CDR2 YFSETQ. There are 15 residues in the CDR3. V lost 0 bases and J lost 4, with 10 bases in between. CDR3 sequence: CASSLEQGINEKLFF. The CDR3 DNA is TGCGCCAGCAGCTTGGAGCAGGGCATTAATGAAAAACTGTTTTTT.

This clonotype has just a few counts. V is TRBV20-1 and J is TRBJ2-1; D tentatively reads TRBD1 or TRBD2 (5 bases each). Per germline, CDR1 DFQATT and CDR2 SNEGSKA (reference sequence). CDR3 length: 14 amino acids. V lost 4 bases, J lost 4 bases, and 14 bases lay in between. CDR3 residues: CSANRDDLYNEQFF. The CDR3 coding sequence is TGCAGTGCTAACCGGGACGACCTTTACAATGAGCAGTTCTTC.

J is TRBJ2-1 and V is TRBV5-1, with 10 bases fitting TRBD2. Germline loops: CDR1 SGHRS, CDR2 YFSETQ. V lost 1 base, J lost 6 bases, and 4 bases stayed unmatched. This CDR3 comprises 15 residues. The CDR3 DNA reads TGCGCCAGCAGCTTGAGCGGGGGGGACCTCAATGAGCAGTTCTTC. Its translation is CASSLSGGDLNEQFF.

The chain carries TRBV5-5 and TRBJ2-3; D call uncertain. The ends were cut back, 0 bases at V and 2 bases at J, with 10 bases in the middle. The CDR3 runs to 15 residues. The germline V gene encodes CDR1 SGHKS and CDR2 YYEKEE (reference sequence). CDR3 loop: CASSLEGGVTDTQYF. CDR3 DNA sequence: TGTGCCAGCAGCTTGGAGGGTGGCGTCACAGATACGCAGTATTTT.

This rearrangement joins TRBV29-1 to TRBJ1-5; unclear D gene. CDR1 is SQVTM, CDR2 ANQGSEA, per germline. Trimming removed 4 bases at V and 2 bases at J, with 6 bases between. CDR3 length equals 12 residues. The CDR3 sequence is CSVGVGNQPQHF. In DNA form, the CDR3 reads TGCAGCGTTGGGGTGGGCAATCAGCCCCAGCATTTT.

The table lists this clonotype with a count of one. An end of the junction does not agree with germline; a read error may underlie this. The CDR3 bases are TGTGCCAGCAGCTTAGCGTTGGGCAGCACTAGTGAAAAACTGTTTTTT. Amino acids: CASSLALGSTSEKLFF. This chain links TRBV7-9 with TRBJ1-4; D is uncertain. Looked up from germline, CDR1 is SEHNR and CDR2 is FQNEAQ (reference sequence). The CDR3 has 16 amino acids.

This clonotype has ten or more counts. CDR3 sequence: CASSTGVTDTQYF. The CDR3, as DNA: TGTGCCAGCAGTACGGGAGTGACAGATACGCAGTATTTT. The chain uses TRBV27 and TRBJ2-3; a weak D match, TRBD2 (6 bases). V was shortened by 5 bases and J by 3 bases, with 9 bases between the two germline ends. Germline V gene data show CDR1 as MNHEY and CDR2 as SMNVEV (reference sequence). CDR3 length: 13 residues.

This clonotype was detected ten times or more. The rearrangement uses TRBV29-1 and TRBJ1-1; the D is unclear. This CDR3 is built from 14 residues. Trimming pared 7 bases from V and 3 bases from J, leaving 18 bases between. Germline V gene lookup returns CDR1 SQVTM and CDR2 ANQGSEA. CDR3 protein: CSASVRPEDTEAFF. Written as DNA, the CDR3 is TGCAGCGCCAGTGTCCGCCCGGAGGACACTGAAGCTTTCTTT.

This chain connects TRBV12-3 or TRBV12-4 to TRBJ1-2; no definite D call. With 6 bases removed from V and 2 bases from J, the gap between germline ends came to 13 bases. The CDR3 consists of 14 residues. This chain's CDR3 is CASRPRFRNYGYTF. The CDR3 DNA reads TGTGCCAGCAGACCGAGATTCCGGAACTATGGCTACACCTTC.

The chain has TRBV20-1 and TRBJ2-2; TRBD2 agrees at 10 bases. Germline CDR1 is DFQATT and CDR2 is SNEGSKA (reference sequence). The ends lost 6 bases at V and 5 bases at J; junction bases unmatched: 15. CDR3 size: 17 residues. CDR3 bases: TGCAGTGCCCCACTAGCGGGGTCTAGAATAGGGACCGGGGAGCTGTTTTTT. This codes for CSAPLAGSRIGTGELFF.

The chain recombines TRBV12-3 or TRBV12-4 with TRBJ2-1; D is unclear. The CDR3 consists of 15 residues. V was clipped by 3 bases and J by 1 base, with 10 bases between them. CDR3 region: CASSLSRRSYNEQFF. The CDR3 nucleotides are TGTGCCAGCAGTTTGTCCCGGCGTTCCTACAATGAGCAGTTCTTC.

The CDR3 loop reads CASSANDNEQFF. CDR3 DNA: TGTGCCAGCAGTGCCAATGACAATGAGCAGTTCTTC. This chain connects TRBV12-3 or TRBV12-4 to TRBJ2-1; D unclear. This CDR3 contains 12 residues. V was clipped by 5 bases and J by 5 bases, with 7 bases between them.

There are a few counts of this clonotype. The CDR3 loop is CASSPSPGQFYGYTF. The DNA for the CDR3 is TGTGCCAGCAGCCCATCTCCGGGACAGTTCTATGGCTACACCTTC. The chain has TRBV5-4 and TRBJ1-2, with 7 bases that match TRBD1. This CDR3 has 15 residues. Germline CDR1 reads SGHNT; CDR2 reads YYREEE (reference sequence). Trimming at V came to 4 bases and at J to 4 bases, leaving 10 bases not matched to a gene.

This clonotype has a handful of counts. The chain uses TRBV5-1 and TRBJ2-7, with TRBD1 matching over 8 bases. This CDR3 contains 13 residues. Germline V lookup: CDR1 SGHRS, CDR2 YFSETQ. With 2 bases clipped from V and 5 bases from J, the junction kept 3 bases outside the gene matches. The CDR3 DNA reads TGCGCCAGCAGCTTAGGACAGGGCGACGAGCAGTACGTC. It translates to CASSLGQGDEQYV.

The J gene is TRBJ1-1, the V gene TRBV18; tentative D call: TRBD1 (5 bases). CDR3 length equals 14 residues. V dropped 2 bases and J dropped 2 bases, with 9 bases sitting between them. In germline, CDR1 is KGHSH, CDR2 LQKENI. CDR3 DNA: TGTGCCAGCTCACCATTAAGGGGAAACACTGAAGCTTTCTTT. Translated: CASSPLRGNTEAFF.

The chain uses TRBV7-9 and TRBJ2-7; TRBD2 matches 7 bases. Germline V CDR1 and CDR2: SEHNR, FQNEAQ (reference sequence). This CDR3 has 10 residues. This chain's CDR3 is CASRGGGLVV. DNA of the CDR3: TGTGCCAGCAGGGGCGGAGGACTAGTCGTG.

The rearrangement uses TRBV20-1 and TRBJ2-7; 8 bases align to TRBD1. Germline assignment: CDR1 DFQATT and CDR2 SNEGSKA (reference sequence). CDR3 length: 16 amino acids. V trimming: 5 bases; J trimming: 7 bases; junction bases outside the gene matches: 19. The CDR3 loop reads CSAGQGGSASFREQYF. CDR3 bases: TGCAGTGCTGGACAGGGTGGGTCGGCGTCTTTCCGGGAGCAGTACTTC.

This sequence joins TRBV3-1 and TRBJ2-7; D unclear. Germline CDR1 LGHDT, CDR2 YNNKEL (reference sequence). This CDR3 comprises 13 residues. The V gene lost 0 bases and the J gene lost 0 bases, with 3 bases spanning the gap. The CDR3 bases are TGTGCCAGCAGCCAAGATAGCTCCTACGAGCAGTACTTC. It translates to CASSQDSSYEQYF.

This clonotype was seen more than once but under ten times. The chain carries TRBV7-9 and TRBJ2-1; weak D call: TRBD1 (5 bases). V lost 5 bases, J lost 3 bases, and 8 bases lay in between. Germline values: CDR1 SEHNR, CDR2 FQNEAQ (reference sequence). This CDR3 contains 13 residues. CDR3 coding DNA: TGTGCCAGCAGCCCGACAGACTACAATGAGCAGTTCTTC. Amino acids: CASSPTDYNEQFF.

The chain carries TRBV20-1 and TRBJ2-1; either TRBD1 or TRBD2 may fit D (5 bases each). V lost 0 bases to trimming and J lost 6 bases, with 9 bases between them. The CDR3 spans 13 residues. Germline loops: CDR1 DFQATT, CDR2 SNEGSKA (reference sequence). The CDR3 loop is CSARESGLNEQFF. The CDR3 bases are TGCAGTGCTAGAGAATCGGGGCTCAATGAGCAGTTCTTC.

The chain couples TRBV20-1 to TRBJ1-4; no clear D. Germline-derived CDR1 and CDR2 are DFQATT and SNEGSKA (reference sequence). This CDR3 spans 13 amino acids. CDR3 DNA sequence: TGCAGCGCCTTGGATGCGGTAAATGAAAAACTGTTTTTT. It yields the protein CSALDAVNEKLFF.

The V and J genes are TRBV5-1 and TRBJ2-2; TRBD1 agrees at 7 bases. After removal of 4 bases from V and 10 bases from J, the junction contained 4 bases not matched to a gene. The CDR3 runs 12 residues. Germline V gene data show CDR1 as SGHRS and CDR2 as YFSETQ. The CDR3 here is CASSLTGEELFF. Written as DNA, the CDR3 is TGCGCCAGCAGCCTCACAGGGGAGGAGCTGTTTTTT.

This CDR3 reads CASSLFSETQYF. Written as DNA, the CDR3 is TGCGCCAGCAGCTTGTTCTCGGAGACCCAGTACTTC. The chain links TRBV5-1 to TRBJ2-5; no reliable D call. The germline V gene has CDR1 SGHRS and CDR2 YFSETQ. The germline V and J ends were trimmed by 1 base and 5 bases, with 6 bases remaining between them. The CDR3 has 12 residues.

V gene TRBV3-1 combines with J gene TRBJ1-5; D is unresolved. Germline V gene data show CDR1 as LGHDT and CDR2 as YNNKEL (reference sequence). The CDR3 is made up of 14 amino acids. V was cut by 1 base and J by 5 bases, with 9 bases left in between. DNA for the CDR3: TGTGCCAGCAGCCAAGTTAACGGAGATCAGCCCCAGCATTTT. It specifies CASSQVNGDQPQHF.

This clonotype was counted a few times. The chain couples TRBV7-9 to TRBJ1-1; no definite D call. V lost 10 bases to trimming and J lost 0 bases, with 12 bases between them. The CDR3 covers 13 residues. CDR1 and CDR2 (germline): SEHNR, FQNEAQ (reference sequence). The CDR3 sequence is CATPGLMNTEAFF. CDR3 sequence (DNA): TGTGCCACCCCCGGGCTAATGAACACTGAAGCTTTCTTT.

This clonotype was counted a few times. The genes are TRBV4-1 and TRBJ2-3; weak D call: TRBD2 (6 bases). The V and J ends lost 4 bases and 11 bases respectively, with 10 bases between them. This CDR3 spans 11 amino acids. Germline V gives CDR1 MGHRA, CDR2 YSYEKL. DNA for the CDR3: TGCGCCAGCAGCCGCGGGACGGGGCAGTATTTT. It translates to CASSRGTGQYF.